Following are 27 T cell receptor beta chains from one sample sequenced in a study of blood T cell repertoires in COVID-19. Generated by immunoSEQ multiplex PCR, the TCRdb table keeps only in-frame clones and is missing some. The table has about 99,000 clones, about 88% seen once. The sequenced material came from peripheral blood. These receptors were taken from a human donor in a cohort sampled during active COVID-19.

The chain carries TRBV7-3 and TRBJ2-1, with TRBD2 as a possible D gene (6 bases). The length of the CDR3 is 13 residues. CDR1 SGHTA and CDR2 FQGTGA come from the germline V gene. Trimming removed 3 bases at V and 8 bases at J, with 11 bases between. The DNA of the CDR3 is TGTGCCAGCAGCTTCGGAGGAGGGGATGAGCAGTTCTTC. This codes for CASSFGGGDEQFF.

Points on this clone: A read error may produce the germline difference seen at one junction end. The rearrangement joins TRBV6-5 to TRBJ2-7; perhaps TRBD2 as D (5 bases). CDR3 size: 10 residues. Germline assignment: CDR1 MNHEY and CDR2 SVGAGI. The CDR3 region is CASPYGVEAF. In nucleotides, the CDR3 is TGTGCCAGCCCTTACGGGGTGGAGGCGTTC.

The CDR3 DNA sequence: TGTGCCAGCAGTCGTACTAGCGGGAGGGCCTTTCTGATGACAGATACGCAGTATTTT. Protein: CASSRTSGRAFLMTDTQYF. The chain recombines TRBV28 with TRBJ2-3; 13 bases map to TRBD2. Germline V CDR1 and CDR2: MDHEN, SYDVKM. The CDR3 totals 19 residues. V shed 5 bases and J 3 bases; nucleotides not matched to a gene: 14.

This chain joins TRBV2 and TRBJ2-2; weak D call: TRBD2 (6 bases). The CDR3 extends over 19 amino acids. V dropped 1 base and J dropped 2 bases, with 20 bases sitting between them. Germline V gene lookup returns CDR1 SNHLY and CDR2 FYNNEI. The chain's CDR3 is CASSEEEGTLLSNTGELFF. The CDR3 coding sequence is TGTGCCAGCAGTGAAGAGGAGGGAACCTTACTTAGCAACACCGGGGAGCTGTTTTTT.

The chain employs TRBV28 and TRBJ1-5; 7 positions match TRBD1. The CDR3 spans 15 residues. The trim removed 6 bases at V and 3 bases at J, leaving 8 bases unmatched. Per germline, CDR1 MDHEN and CDR2 SYDVKM. The CDR3 region has the DNA TGTGCCAGCAGGACAGGGTTTTTTGACAATCAGCCCCAGCATTTT. As protein: CASRTGFFDNQPQHF.

The rearrangement joins TRBV12-3 or TRBV12-4 to TRBJ2-1, with TRBD1 as a possible D gene (6 bases). The CDR3 contains 13 residues. Between the trimmed V and J ends, which lost 1 base and 6 bases, there was a span of 7 bases. The chain's CDR3 is CASSLVGANEQFF. DNA of the CDR3: TGTGCCAGCAGTTTAGTGGGGGCCAATGAGCAGTTCTTC.

This clone was seen only once. The CDR3 DNA reads as TGTGCCATCAGCCTCGGACAGCAAAACACCGGGGAGCTGTTTTTT. As protein: CAISLGQQNTGELFF. The gene calls are TRBV10-3 and TRBJ2-2; TRBD1 might be the D (6 bases). This CDR3 comprises 15 residues. Germline lookup yields CDR1 ENHRY and CDR2 SYGVKD. With 6 bases removed from V and 2 bases from J, the gap between germline ends came to 13 bases.

The chain employs TRBV27 and TRBJ2-5, with D unresolved. Trimming pared 5 bases from V and 0 bases from J, leaving 7 bases between. The V gene's germline CDR1 is MNHEY and CDR2 SMNVEV (reference sequence). The CDR3 sequence is 13 residues long. The CDR3 loop is CASSPRDQETQYF. The CDR3 DNA sequence: TGTGCCAGCAGTCCCCGGGACCAAGAGACCCAGTACTTC.

The chain couples TRBV18 to TRBJ1-3; D may be TRBD1 (6 bases). The CDR3 runs 14 residues. The V gene's germline CDR1 is KGHSH and CDR2 LQKENI. The V gene lost 2 bases and the J gene lost 3 bases, with 8 bases spanning the gap. DNA of the CDR3: TGTGCCAGCTCACCAGGGGGCTATGGAAACACCATATATTTT. Its translation is CASSPGGYGNTIYF.

The chain couples TRBV6-1 to TRBJ1-4, with a tentative D call TRBD1 (5 bases). V was pared by 3 bases and J by 4 bases, with 12 bases between. Germline V gene data show CDR1 as MNHNS and CDR2 as SASEGT. The CDR3 sequence is 15 residues long. CDR3 residues: CASSEGGTLNEKLFF. As DNA, the CDR3 is TGTGCCAGCAGTGAGGGGGGGACCCTTAATGAAAAACTGTTTTTT.

The V call is TRBV19, the J call TRBJ1-2; unclear D gene. CDR1 and CDR2 from the germline V gene are LNHDA and SQIVND (reference sequence). With 5 bases removed from V and 4 bases from J, the gap between germline ends came to 8 bases. The CDR3 is made up of 12 amino acids. The CDR3 is CASSRTAYGYTF. CDR3 bases: TGTGCCAGTAGTCGGACTGCCTATGGCTACACCTTC.

This clone was detected a few times. This sequence joins TRBV2 and TRBJ2-1; D is possibly TRBD1 (6 bases). The length of the CDR3 is 13 residues. V was shortened by 4 bases and J by 3 bases, with 7 bases between the two germline ends. Germline V gene data show CDR1 as SNHLY and CDR2 as FYNNEI. As DNA, the CDR3 is TGTGCCAGCAGTGGGACAGACTACAATGAGCAGTTCTTC. Translating it yields CASSGTDYNEQFF.

The V and J genes are TRBV4-1 and TRBJ1-2; D is possibly TRBD1 (5 bases). Between the trimmed V and J ends, which lost 1 base and 1 base, there was a span of 10 bases. This CDR3 has 15 residues. CDR1 MGHRA and CDR2 YSYEKL come from the germline V gene. The CDR3 is CASSQVDSYNYGYTF. In DNA form, the CDR3 reads TGCGCCAGCAGCCAAGTTGACAGTTATAACTATGGCTACACCTTC.

This chain uses TRBV12-5 with TRBJ2-7, with a weak D call TRBD1 (5 bases). V shed 3 bases and J shed 3 bases, with 9 bases lying between them. CDR1 is LGHNT, CDR2 FRNRAP, per germline. This CDR3 contains 13 residues. Here the CDR3 reads CASGFDSDYEQYF. In nucleotides, the CDR3 is TGTGCTAGTGGTTTTGACAGCGACTACGAGCAGTACTTC. The whole variable domain, remainder taken from reference TRBV12-5 and TRBJ2-7, is DARVTQTPRHKVTEMGQEVTMRCQPILGHNTVFWYRQTMMQGLELLAYFRNRAPLDDSGMPKDRFSAEMPDATLATLKIQPSEPRDSAVYFCASGFDSDYEQYFGPGTRLTVT.

This chain uses TRBV6-5 with TRBJ1-4; the D is unclear. The germline gives CDR1 MNHEY, CDR2 SVGAGI. There are 13 residues in the CDR3. V was pared by 11 bases and J by 3 bases, with 13 bases between. This CDR3 reads CARSRVSNEKLFF. DNA for the CDR3: TGTGCCCGTTCGAGGGTATCTAATGAAAAACTGTTTTTT.

V gene TRBV5-1 combines with J gene TRBJ1-3; 9 bases agree with TRBD1. Germline V gene sequence: CDR1 SGHRS, CDR2 YFSETQ. CDR3 length: 14 residues. The J segment lost 7 bases and the V segment lost 1 base, leaving 3 bases of the junction unmatched. The CDR3, as DNA: TGCGCCAGCAGCTTGAGGACAGGGGAGAACACCATATATTTT. Its translation is CASSLRTGENTIYF.

The chain carries TRBV5-1 and TRBJ2-1; 7 bases are shared with TRBD2. V lost 6 bases, J lost 0 bases, and 21 bases stayed unmatched. CDR1 and CDR2 from the germline V gene are SGHRS and YFSETQ. The CDR3 contains 20 residues. The DNA for the CDR3 is TGCGCCAGCACCACCGGGACTTCGGCTAGCGGACTTAGCTCCTACAATGAGCAGTTCTTC. Translation gives CASTTGTSASGLSSYNEQFF.

This clone was observed once. V gene TRBV27 combines with J gene TRBJ2-7; D is uncertain. Between the trimmed V and J ends, which lost 6 bases and 3 bases, there was a span of 6 bases. Looked up from germline, CDR1 is MNHEY and CDR2 is SMNVEV (reference sequence). This CDR3 is built from 11 residues. The CDR3 here is CASRTVYEQYF. The CDR3 DNA follows: TGTGCCAGCAGGACTGTCTACGAGCAGTACTTC.

The rearrangement joins TRBV6-1 to TRBJ1-5, with D possibly TRBD1 on 6 matching bases. Trimming cost V 3 bases and J 4 bases, with 16 bases left between them. CDR3 length: 16 residues. CDR1 is MNHNS, CDR2 SASEGT, per germline. CDR3: CASSELQPGENQPQHF. CDR3 nucleotides: TGTGCCAGCAGTGAGCTTCAGCCAGGGGAGAATCAGCCCCAGCATTTT.

The gene calls are TRBV29-1 and TRBJ2-1; TRBD2 agrees at 11 bases. The CDR3 is made up of 13 amino acids. The V gene end was trimmed by 5 bases and the J gene end by 7 bases; junction bases not matched to a gene: 4. CDR1 is SQVTM, CDR2 ANQGSEA, per germline. The CDR3 DNA is TGCAGCGTTCTTAGCGGGGGGGTGAATGAGCAGTTCTTC. Amino acid sequence: CSVLSGGVNEQFF.

The V and J genes are TRBV2 and TRBJ1-5; 8 nucleotides line up with TRBD1. Germline lookup yields CDR1 SNHLY and CDR2 FYNNEI. With 5 bases clipped from V and 3 bases from J, the junction kept 6 bases outside the gene matches. The CDR3 covers 15 residues. CDR3 in DNA: TGTGCCAGCAGTTCGTCCAGGGGGCCCAATCAGCCCCAGCATTTT. It specifies CASSSSRGPNQPQHF. Filled out from reference TRBV2 and TRBJ1-5, the complete variable domain reads EPEVTQTPSHQVTQMGQEVILRCVPISNHLYFYWYRQILGQKVEFLVSFYNNEISEKSEIFDDQFSVERPDGSNFTLKIRSTKLEDSAMYFCASSSSRGPNQPQHFGDGTRLSIL.

V and J are TRBV7-8 and TRBJ1-1; maybe TRBD1 (6 bases). CDR3 length: 15 residues. Trimming removed 0 bases at V and 1 base at J, with 9 bases between. Germline V gene data show CDR1 as SGHVS and CDR2 as FQNEAQ. The CDR3 loop is CASSLAVQGNTEAFF. CDR3 DNA sequence: TGTGCCAGCAGCTTAGCGGTACAGGGGAACACTGAAGCTTTCTTT.

This clone was seen just once. The chain is built from TRBV21-1 and TRBJ1-5; no DNA check was done on the table's D call, TRBD1. TRBV21-1 is assigned pseudogene status. CDR3 length: 21 amino acids. CDR3: CASSDEPRWDRGSGGNQPQHF. The CDR3 DNA reads as TGTGCCAGCAGCGACGAACCCAGGTGGGACAGGGGAAGCGGGGGTAATCAGCCCCAGCATTTT.

This chain connects TRBV11-2 to TRBJ2-2; D gene ambiguous. CDR1 and CDR2 (germline): SGHAT, FQNNGV. The CDR3 totals 14 residues. The V end lost 5 bases, the J end lost 6 bases, and 13 bases lay between the germline ends. CDR3 in DNA: TGTGCCAGCAGCGGTCAGGAAAACGCCGGGGAGCTGTTTTTT. Translation gives CASSGQENAGELFF.

CDR3 residues: CASLRQGASEQYF. As DNA, the CDR3 is TGTGCCAGCCTCCGGCAGGGGGCCTCCGAGCAGTACTTC. This chain links TRBV6-6 with TRBJ2-7; 8 bases fit TRBD1. The germline V gene encodes CDR1 MNHNY and CDR2 SVGAGI (reference sequence). The CDR3 covers 13 residues. Trimming at V came to 8 bases and at J to 6 bases, leaving 9 bases not matched to a gene.

The J gene is TRBJ1-5, the V gene TRBV7-6; D uncertain. Germline-derived CDR1 and CDR2 are SGHVS and FNYEAQ. This CDR3 is built from 15 residues. Trimming cost V 10 bases and J 0 bases, with 16 bases left between them. This CDR3 is CATWSLGDSNQPQHF. CDR3 in DNA: TGTGCCACCTGGAGTTTGGGTGATAGCAATCAGCCCCAGCATTTT.

The chain carries TRBV7-9 and TRBJ1-4; 7 positions agree with TRBD1. This CDR3 has 15 residues. CDR1 and CDR2 (germline): SEHNR, FQNEAQ (reference sequence). The ends lost 5 bases at V and 3 bases at J; junction bases unmatched: 6. The CDR3, as DNA: TGTGCCAGCAGCCCGAACAGGGGTCCTAATGAAAAACTGTTTTTT. This encodes CASSPNRGPNEKLFF.